This entry is about one TCR beta chain. Its matching antigen is unknown. The source of the sample is a study of cytomegalovirus exposure and HLA in healthy donors. Whole-study results and caveats: Researchers counted 180 or so TCR beta chains as cytomegalovirus-associated. A classifier reportedly called cytomegalovirus status with high sensitivity and specificity. There were a few CMV-associated chains whose specificity for CMV antigens was confirmed in vitro. Rarity marked most TCR sequences, yet some public TCRs occurred in many donors.

The length of the CDR3 is 16 residues. The V and J ends lost 4 bases and 6 bases, in that order; junction bases with no gene match: 10. The V gene's germline CDR1 is MNHEY and CDR2 SMNVEV (reference sequence). Libraries were prepared by immunoSEQ multiplex PCR; TCRdb keeps only in-frame clonotypes and omits some of them. The sample lists fewer than 90,000 clones, roughly 94% occurring once. This receptor was obtained from a woman between 18 and 30 years old in good health and CMV-seronegative. The sequenced sample consisted of PBMCs. The chain combines TRBV27 with TRBJ2-3, with 10 bases aligning to TRBD1. The CDR3 DNA sequence: TGTGCCAGCAGTTCCCGGGACAGGGGTTTACGGGATACGCAGTATTTT. Translating it yields CASSSRDRGLRDTQYF.